This T cell receptor (beta chain) was identified during a study of blood T cells in healthy people across ages. A J-beta primer mix and a sample-barcoded 5' primer were used in a second PCR of about 7 to 12 cycles. Each CDR3 protein is one row after TCRdb ran MiXCR on the 5' RACE reads. The sample holds 1.2 million to 1.5 million distinct CDR3 sequences, approximately 40% seen once. This CDR3 has 13 residues. CDR1 and CDR2 (germline): MNHGY, SVAAGI. V lost 4 bases and J 3 bases, leaving 7 bases between the germline ends. The sequence derives from a woman aged 18-29 years in good health. The rearrangement uses TRBV6-9 and TRBJ1-5, with unresolved D. The sample comprised blood. In DNA, the CDR3 is TGTGCCAGCAGTTCCCAGAACAATCAGCCCCAGCATTTT. Residues: CASSSQNNQPQHF.